This T cell receptor beta chain emerged from a study of long-term antiretroviral therapy in people with HIV (dated by TCRdb to 2022 to 2024). Background for the entire study: Collection of the earliest samples took place about a decade ahead of the 2015 WHO recommendation for immediate ART, at a time when ART was typically delayed until CD4 counts fell. A retrospective serial study tested whether changes in peripheral blood TRB repertoire composition and diversity were associated with ART initiation and durable HIV suppression. No cross-contamination during QIAcube processing was seen in test extractions of a monoclonal T-cell line run alongside 25 to 35 polyclonal samples. Of the approximately 32 participants with HIV, fewer than twelve were female. The cohort contributed about 200 cryopreserved PBMC samples from about 29 adults with confirmed HIV infection, collected serially over a mean of approximately 6 years (range 1-12). The paper as a whole reports these results and caveats: Limited PBMC availability meant only the TCR beta chain was sequenced, without alpha chain pairing. Inferences about post-ART repertoire changes were limited because no data were available on ART adherence, viral resistance or therapy changes. Because pre-ART samples had limited cell numbers, profiling was done on unsorted PBMC rather than on sorted CD4+ and CD8+ T cells. The samples were dated from about 2003 to 2017, and the ART regimens that were used may be less effective than current ART regimens. The repertoire was dominated across all time points by expanded TRB clones identified before ART initiation, although this dominance was seen to fluctuate and to decrease in many PLHIV after ART. A significant increase in TRB diversity was found to be associated with ART initiation, although TRB diversity was observed to remain significantly below that of transplant donor controls even after long-term ART. Narrower CDR3 length ranges were observed in HIV repertoires than in controls, and an antigen-experienced repertoire with only a slight naive shift after ART was suggested by the network structure.

In regard to this clone: No cognate antigen has been identified for it. No much larger clonotype is one base removed from it; base qualities were not supplied.

The immunoSEQ hsTCRB v3.0 assay was used at survey level resolution to sequence the TRB variable region. A depth of roughly 40,000-55,000 T-cell genomes per sample was targeted for TRB sequencing. An Illumina MiSeq with a v3 150-cycle kit was used to sequence the pooled TRB libraries. Regarding the original processing steps: Analysis of repertoires was carried out in R inside a reproducible Nextflow workflow spanning QC, data transformation and analysis. Custom analyses were implemented in LymphoSeq2, an R package for AIRR-Seq data exploration. A handful of samples that yielded fewer than 5000 total TRB sequences were excluded, so that around 190 HIV repertoires were analyzed. Among the approximately 180 HIV repertoires that were kept, almost 60 were collected before ART initiation and roughly 130 were collected after ART initiation. Repertoires were downsampled to 5000 TRB nucleotide sequences, with summary statistics averaged over 100 downsampling iterations. The analysis kept only TRB sequences whose CDR3 regions were at least seven amino acids long. Diversity was assessed using a clonality score derived from Shannon entropy and using the Gini coefficient. In the repertoire networks, any two of the top 5000 CDR3 amino acid sequences were connected whenever the two sequences differed by an edit distance of one. For TRB CDR3 amino acid sequences, GLIPH2 was used to predict antigen specificity groups and MHC restriction. To flag known CMV, EBV, HIV or tissue antigen associations, CDR3 amino acid sequences were matched against VDJdb and McPAS-TCR. Pre-ART, post-ART and control groups were compared with Wilcoxon signed-rank tests and Holm-Bonferroni correction. The table was pulled from immuneACCESS by TCRdb, which kept in-frame rearrangements only. Such tables lose some clones; where checked, under half of the loss comes from unresolved V genes, and the rest has no known cause. Clonal size and the V and J genes are those of that table, whereas D and trimming came from the DNA. The sample data list roughly 34,000 clones, and roughly three quarters of these were observed just once. Approximately 2.9% of the sample rests with the top ten.

Inclusion was restricted to participants for whom at least one PBMC sample before ART initiation and at least two post-ART samples were available. Every participant with HIV received treatment in the United States of America. Cryopreserved samples of about 1-10 million PBMC were thawed and washed before DNA extraction. At the time of the earliest PBMC sample for each participant with HIV, ages ranged from about 20 to 54 years. Each participant contributed PBMC samples from 1-4 timepoints before ART initiation and 2-8 timepoints after ART initiation, with a median of 7 samples. For every participant, serial HIV viral load, CD4+ T-cell count, ART history and demographic data were obtained. Using a Qiagen kit on a QIAcube, genomic DNA was extracted from unsorted PBMC, with samples processed in batches of 12. The sample consisted of unsorted PBMCs, taken 1.9 years after starting antiretroviral therapy. This TCR derives from a man younger than 30 with HIV.

In nucleotides, the sequence is TGTGCCAGCAGTTACCTCGGTTCAGCGGCCAAAAACATTCAGTACTTC. Protein translation: CASSYLGSAAKNIQYF. This sequence uses TRBV6-5 and TRBJ2-4, with the D gene call left open. The trim is 2 bases for V and 1 base for J, with a gap of 12 bases between the germline ends. CDR1 and CDR2 are drawn from the germline V gene: MNHEY, SVGAGI. The CDR3 numbers 16 residues from cysteine through phenylalanine. Only the CDR3 region is kept as DNA, spanning 48 bases read in frame from base 1.